These T cell receptor beta chains were read from a single sample in a study of PD-1 blockade in classical Hodgkin lymphoma. Method: immunoSEQ multiplex PCR; TCRdb's copy keeps in-frame clones and lacks some. The sample has more than 15,000 clones, more than 70% seen once. This specimen consisted of peripheral blood mononuclear cells (PBMCs), obtained at baseline. The receptors were gathered from a human donor with classical Hodgkin lymphoma. CDR3s leave out the opening cysteine and the closing phenylalanine or tryptophan. Each record gives: V gene, CDR3 protein.

V gene: TRBV7-3
CDR3 protein: ASSSRGLANNEQF

V gene: TRBV7-9
CDR3 protein: ASSSSSPETQY

V gene: TRBV19
CDR3 protein: ASSIQASEYNEQF

V gene: TRBV10-3
CDR3 protein: AISENRGQGGYT

V gene: TRBV7-6
CDR3 protein: ASSLGTQQETQY

V gene: TRBV30
CDR3 protein: AWSWTGKYGYT

V gene: TRBV7-8
CDR3 protein: ASSLGQGNQPQH

V gene: TRBV6-5
CDR3 protein: ASSYNRGWTGELF

V gene: TRBV7-9
CDR3 protein: ASSLVAAVGGRTEAF

V gene: TRBV10-3
CDR3 protein: AAEPTTNTGELF

V gene: TRBV5-1
CDR3 protein: ASSFGGEGYT

V gene: TRBV7-9
CDR3 protein: ASSATGQGPSYEQY

V gene: TRBV27
CDR3 protein: ASSRTGLSYEQY

V gene: TRBV28
CDR3 protein: ASSLLISSYEQY

V gene: TRBV5-5
CDR3 protein: ASSLLAGVSYEQY

V gene: TRBV5-4
CDR3 protein: ASSGGQGRNEQY

V gene: TRBV19
CDR3 protein: ATQGDRVTFT

V gene: TRBV6-6
CDR3 protein: ASSPGQGNGYT

V gene: TRBV7-9
CDR3 protein: ASSLTSGRQNEQF

V gene: TRBV7-2
CDR3 protein: ASDQPGQGNTIY

V gene: TRBV13
CDR3 protein: ASSLGAGGGYNEQF

V gene: TRBV18
CDR3 protein: ASSPQGTAIYNEQF

V gene: TRBV30
CDR3 protein: AWSRKGTYEQY

V gene: TRBV6-1
CDR3 protein: ASSESLLNTGELF

V gene: TRBV7-2
CDR3 protein: ASSLKRSETQY

V gene: TRBV19
CDR3 protein: ASSTGTSGEAF

V gene: TRBV9
CDR3 protein: ASSGGTSNTGELF

V gene: TRBV6-5
CDR3 protein: ASSYAVEETQY

V gene: TRBV7-8
CDR3 protein: ASSLVTQMNEQY

V gene: TRBV5-4
CDR3 protein: ASSLTGDTGELF

V gene: TRBV6-6
CDR3 protein: ASSYSNDEQF

V gene: TRBV7-7
CDR3 protein: ASSVGLAVTYNEQF

V gene: TRBV5-4
CDR3 protein: ASSSRRGWGGELF

V gene: TRBV7-2
CDR3 protein: ASSLGGPVGGYT

V gene: TRBV6-1
CDR3 protein: ASSEVRDNSPLH

V gene: TRBV30
CDR3 protein: AWKSRGNQPQH

V gene: TRBV5-1
CDR3 protein: ASSLGLLAGESYNEQF

V gene: TRBV19
CDR3 protein: ASSIQGLLNTGELF

V gene: TRBV10-3
CDR3 protein: ATASGRAALDEQF

V gene: TRBV5-6
CDR3 protein: ASSLVKSREPGDTQY

V gene: TRBV27
CDR3 protein: ASSSQGMNTEAF

V gene: TRBV10-2
CDR3 protein: ASSLSGRASYEQY

V gene: TRBV2
CDR3 protein: AVGTSETYEQY

V gene: TRBV2
CDR3 protein: ASSGGAYQETQY

V gene: TRBV30
CDR3 protein: AWSDTGSSGNTIY

V gene: TRBV4-2
CDR3 protein: ASSQGAQNYGYT

V gene: TRBV14
CDR3 protein: ASSPGTEGDPYEQY

V gene: TRBV9
CDR3 protein: ASSVQAGGENIQY

V gene: TRBV28
CDR3 protein: ASSLSENTEAF

V gene: TRBV9
CDR3 protein: ASSVASNTGELF

V gene: TRBV19
CDR3 protein: ASSTHPGGGGTEAF

V gene: TRBV19
CDR3 protein: ASRRFALAGVNNEQF

V gene: TRBV10-1
CDR3 protein: ASRERDWDLGTQY